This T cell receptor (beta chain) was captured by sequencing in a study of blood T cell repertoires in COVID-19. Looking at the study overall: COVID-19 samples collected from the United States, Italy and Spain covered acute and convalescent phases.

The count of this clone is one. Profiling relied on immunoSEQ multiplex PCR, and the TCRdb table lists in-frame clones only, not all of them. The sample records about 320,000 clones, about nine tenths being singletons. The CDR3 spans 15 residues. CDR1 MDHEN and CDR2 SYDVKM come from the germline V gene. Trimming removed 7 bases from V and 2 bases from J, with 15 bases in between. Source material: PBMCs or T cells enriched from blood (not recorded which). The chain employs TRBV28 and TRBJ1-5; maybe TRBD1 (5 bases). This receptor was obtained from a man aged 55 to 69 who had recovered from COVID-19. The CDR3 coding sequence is TGTGCCAGCATAAGATCGGCCAGGGGCAATCAGCCCCAGCATTTT. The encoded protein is CASIRSARGNQPQHF.